This entry lists 24 T cell receptor beta chains sequenced from one sample in a study of blood T cell repertoires in COVID-19. Assay: immunoSEQ multiplex PCR; the TCRdb copy retains only in-frame clones and omits some. Of more than 250,000 clones in the sample, 88% were seen once. The sequencing sample was made of peripheral blood. These receptor sequences come from a human donor in a cohort sampled during active COVID-19.

The genes are TRBV30 and TRBJ1-1; 12 bases agree with TRBD1. Germline trimming cut 8 bases from V and 6 bases from J; bases unmatched to any gene: 10. The CDR3 is 14 amino acids. CDR1 is GTSNPN, CDR2 SVGIG, per germline (reference sequence). The CDR3: CAGARDRGRAEAFF. In DNA, the CDR3 is TGTGCCGGCGCCCGGGACAGGGGGCGGGCTGAAGCTTTCTTT.

V gene TRBV10-2 combines with J gene TRBJ1-5; no firm D call. The V gene's germline CDR1 is WSHSY and CDR2 SAAADI. The CDR3 length is 15 residues. V was trimmed by 3 bases and J by 5 bases, leaving 14 bases between them. CDR3 in amino acids: CASSEITPFDQPQHF. CDR3 bases: TGCGCCAGCAGTGAAATAACACCCTTTGATCAGCCCCAGCATTTT.

This chain connects TRBV3-1 (or the pseudogene TRBV3-2) to TRBJ2-5; 11 bases align to TRBD2. The CDR3 consists of 17 residues. V lost 5 bases to trimming and J lost 5 bases; unmatched junction nucleotides: 13. The germline V gene has CDR1 LGHDT and CDR2 YNNKEL (reference sequence). CDR3 amino acids: CASSDYRVLAGEETQYF. The CDR3, as DNA: TGTGCCAGCAGCGATTATCGTGTACTAGCGGGAGAGGAGACCCAGTACTTC.

This clone occurred once. The chain joins TRBV7-2 to TRBJ1-1; D ambiguous. CDR1 and CDR2 (germline): SGHTA, FQGNSA. This CDR3 has 13 amino acids. Deletions cut 6 bases from V and 0 bases from J, with 8 bases between. CDR3 coding DNA: TGTGCCAGCAGTTACACCCTGAACACTGAAGCTTTCTTT. Its translation: CASSYTLNTEAFF.

The chain links TRBV6-5 to TRBJ1-2; D is uncertain. The CDR3 runs 14 residues. Trimming left V 4 bases short and J 4 bases short, with 13 bases between. Germline V gene sequence: CDR1 MNHEY, CDR2 SVGAGI. In nucleotides, the CDR3 is TGTGCCAGCAGTTCCCTGGGAGGTGGCTATGGCTACACCTTC. It specifies CASSSLGGGYGYTF.

The chain recombines TRBV30 with TRBJ2-6; the match to TRBD1 covers 7 bases. The germline V gene has CDR1 GTSNPN and CDR2 SVGIG (reference sequence). V lost 4 bases to trimming and J lost 2 bases; unmatched junction nucleotides: 5. This CDR3 is 15 amino acids long. The CDR3 spells CAWIPGGTGANVLTF. CDR3 sequence (DNA): TGTGCCTGGATACCAGGGGGTACTGGGGCCAACGTCCTGACTTTC.

This chain links TRBV4-2 with TRBJ2-1; perhaps TRBD2 as D (6 bases). Trimming took off 4 bases at V and 1 base at J, with 14 bases between the two ends. This CDR3 contains 16 residues. The V gene's germline CDR1 is LGHNA and CDR2 YNFKEQ. This CDR3 is CASSLLGAGSYNEQFF. The CDR3 DNA is TGTGCCAGCAGCCTCCTGGGCGCGGGGTCCTACAATGAGCAGTTCTTC.

The genes are TRBV5-4 and TRBJ2-2, with 8 bases matching TRBD2. This CDR3 comprises 15 residues. V shed 1 base, J shed 7 bases, and the junction held 6 bases outside the gene matches. CDR1 and CDR2 from the germline V gene are SGHNT and YYREEE (reference sequence). CDR3 sequence reads: CASSLRSGSYGELFF. The CDR3 nucleotides read TGTGCCAGCAGCTTGAGGAGCGGGAGTTACGGGGAGCTGTTTTTT. Looking up the rest from reference TRBV5-4 and TRBJ2-2 gives the full variable domain: ETGVTQSPTHLIKTRGQQVTLRCSSQSGHNTVSWYQQALGQGPQFIFQYYREEENGRGNFPPRFSGLQFPNYSSELNVNALELDDSALYLCASSLRSGSYGELFFGEGSRLTVL.

The rearrangement uses TRBV30 and TRBJ1-2, with D hard to call. The germline CDR1 and CDR2 sequences are GTSNPN and SVGIG (reference sequence). The CDR3 is made up of 12 amino acids. The V gene lost 3 bases and the J gene lost 8 bases, with 13 bases spanning the gap. The CDR3 reads CAWRLRGGGYTF. Written as DNA, the CDR3 is TGTGCCTGGAGGTTGAGAGGAGGGGGCTACACCTTC.

DNA of the CDR3: TGTGCCAGCAGCTTAGCTGCGACAGGATACTATGGCTACACCTTC. As protein: CASSLAATGYYGYTF. The V gene is TRBV7-2, the J gene TRBJ1-2, with D maybe TRBD1 (6 bases). V was cut by 0 bases and J by 3 bases, with 11 bases left in between. There are 15 residues in the CDR3. Per germline, CDR1 SGHTA and CDR2 FQGNSA.

This clone was seen more than once but under ten times. The V call is TRBV6-5, the J call TRBJ2-7; 7 nucleotides match TRBD1. J was trimmed by 4 bases and V by 6 bases; bases with no gene match: 3. The CDR3 has 12 amino acids. Germline V CDR1 and CDR2: MNHEY, SVGAGI. CDR3 in amino acids: CASSLQGYEQYF. The CDR3 DNA sequence: TGTGCCAGCAGCCTACAGGGGTACGAGCAGTACTTC.

The gene calls are TRBV19 and TRBJ2-7; 11 nucleotides match TRBD2. This CDR3 is 15 amino acids long. Unmatched junction bases numbered 10, after V lost 5 bases and J lost 7 bases. The germline gives CDR1 LNHDA, CDR2 SQIVND (reference sequence). The CDR3 reads CASSPVLAGAGEQYF. CDR3 DNA: TGTGCCAGTAGTCCGGTACTAGCGGGAGCAGGAGAGCAGTACTTC.

V is TRBV27 and J is TRBJ2-1, with 8 bases aligning to TRBD2. This CDR3 has 16 residues. Germline CDR1 and CDR2: MNHEY and SMNVEV (reference sequence). The V gene end was trimmed by 4 bases and the J gene end by 4 bases; junction bases not matched to a gene: 9. CDR3 DNA: TGTGCCAGCAGTTACCGGGGACTAGAGGGATACAATGAGCAGTTCTTC. Translation: CASSYRGLEGYNEQFF.

There are a few counts of this clone. The CDR3 nucleotides read TGTGCCAGTAGTTCCGCTGGAAACACCATATATTTT. Translated: CASSSAGNTIYF. The gene calls are TRBV19 and TRBJ1-3; D gene unclear. Deletions cut 5 bases from V and 2 bases from J, with 4 bases between. Germline V gene sequence: CDR1 LNHDA, CDR2 SQIVND (reference sequence). The CDR3 has 12 amino acids.

V and J are TRBV28 and TRBJ1-3, with 10 nucleotides matching TRBD1. This CDR3 is 17 amino acids long. Germline V gene data show CDR1 as MDHEN and CDR2 as SYDVKM. Losses at the gene ends were 5 bases for V and 9 bases for J; bases not matched to a gene: 16. The CDR3 here is CASSGTGVITPGGTIYF. As DNA, the CDR3 is TGTGCCAGCAGTGGGACAGGGGTTATAACTCCTGGAGGCACCATATATTTT. Complete variable domain (other parts from reference TRBV28 and TRBJ1-3): DVKVTQSSRYLVKRTGEKVFLECVQDMDHENMFWYRQDPGLGLRLIYFSYDVKMKEKGDIPEGYSVSREKKERFSLILESASTNQTSMYLCASSGTGVITPGGTIYFGEGSWLTVV.

The V and J genes are TRBV14 and TRBJ1-5; 7 bases are shared with TRBD1. The CDR3 length is 14 residues. CDR1 and CDR2 (germline): SGHDN, FVKESK. V was pared by 4 bases and J by 5 bases, with 5 bases of the junction left unmatched. CDR3 in DNA: TGTGCCAGCAGCCTAGGAGGGGGCGATCAGCCCCAGCATTTT. Translation: CASSLGGGDQPQHF. The whole variable domain, filled in from reference TRBV14 and TRBJ1-5, reads EAGVTQFPSHSVIEKGQTVTLRCDPISGHDNLYWYRRVMGKEIKFLLHFVKESKQDESGMPNNRFLAERTGGTYSTLKVQPAELEDSGVYFCASSLGGGDQPQHFGDGTRLSIL.

The chain is built from TRBV7-8 and TRBJ2-7; 9 nucleotides agree with TRBD1. This CDR3 is built from 15 residues. CDR1 is SGHVS, CDR2 FQNEAQ, per germline. V lost 0 bases and J lost 4; bases outside the gene matches: 4. In DNA form, the CDR3 reads TGTGCCAGCAGCTTAGCTGGGACAGGGTCTTACGAGCAGTACTTC. Translating gives CASSLAGTGSYEQYF.

The chain joins TRBV28 to TRBJ1-4; 7 bases line up with TRBD1. The CDR3 runs to 14 residues. Per germline, CDR1 MDHEN and CDR2 SYDVKM. The J segment lost 8 bases and the V segment lost 1 base, leaving 4 bases of the junction unmatched. The CDR3 sequence is CASSLYRGEEKLFF. The CDR3 DNA reads as TGTGCCAGCAGTTTATACAGGGGAGAAGAAAAACTGTTTTTT.

The genes are TRBV19 and TRBJ2-7, with 10 positions matching TRBD1. V lost 7 bases to trimming and J lost 3 bases; unmatched junction nucleotides: 9. This CDR3 contains 15 residues. Germline V gene data show CDR1 as LNHDA and CDR2 as SQIVND (reference sequence). The chain's CDR3 is CASTLTGTGDYEQYF. Written as DNA, the CDR3 is TGTGCCAGTACACTCACCGGGACAGGGGACTACGAGCAGTACTTC.

A single count supports this clone. The V call is TRBV7-8, the J call TRBJ2-3, with 7 bases aligning to TRBD1. The CDR3 has 15 amino acids. Per germline, CDR1 SGHVS and CDR2 FQNEAQ. V dropped 3 bases and J dropped 6; count of bases not matched to a gene: 9. The CDR3 region is CASSLVPGGWDTQYF. CDR3 coding DNA: TGTGCCAGCAGCTTGGTCCCAGGGGGTTGGGATACGCAGTATTTT.

The V call is TRBV3-1 (or the pseudogene TRBV3-2), the J call TRBJ1-2; perhaps TRBD1 as D (5 bases). This CDR3 region has 14 residues. V was trimmed by 0 bases and J by 3 bases, leaving 8 bases between them. The V gene's germline CDR1 is LGHDT and CDR2 YNNKEL (reference sequence). CDR3 nucleotides: TGTGCCAGCAGCCAAGAGTCCAGGGACTATGGCTACACCTTC. Amino acids: CASSQESRDYGYTF.

This rearrangement joins TRBV7-2 to TRBJ2-7, with D unclear. Per the germline V gene, CDR1 is SGHTA and CDR2 is FQGNSA. V dropped 1 base and J dropped 2 bases, with 9 bases sitting between them. This CDR3 is built from 14 residues. The CDR3 here is CASSLVLQTYEQYF. The CDR3 DNA is TGTGCCAGCAGCTTAGTACTCCAAACCTACGAGCAGTACTTC.

This clone occurred a few times. This chain uses TRBV9 with TRBJ1-2; 9 bases line up with TRBD1. V was pared by 4 bases and J by 6 bases, with 10 bases of the junction left unmatched. Germline CDR1 reads SGDLS; CDR2 reads YYNGEE. The CDR3 sequence is 15 residues long. The CDR3 reads CASSPDWDRAHGYTF. The CDR3 bases are TGTGCCAGCAGCCCCGACTGGGACAGGGCCCATGGCTACACCTTC. The full variable domain, with the rest looked up from reference TRBV9 and TRBJ1-2, is DSGVTQTPKHLITATGQRVTLRCSPRSGDLSVYWYQQSLDQGLQFLIQYYNGEERAKGNILERFSAQQFPDLHSELNLSSLELGDSALYFCASSPDWDRAHGYTFGSGTRLTVV.

This clone was observed once. V and J are TRBV5-1 and TRBJ2-7, with 9 bases identical to TRBD1. V trimming: 0 bases; J trimming: 2 bases; junction bases outside the gene matches: 9. Germline V gene lookup returns CDR1 SGHRS and CDR2 YFSETQ. This CDR3 contains 17 residues. The CDR3 sequence: CASSLALGQGTPYEQYF. DNA of the CDR3: TGCGCCAGCAGCTTGGCCCTCGGACAGGGGACTCCCTACGAGCAGTACTTC.